Shown below are 29 T cell receptor beta chains from a single sample sequenced in a study of graft-versus-host responses after intestinal transplantation. For these receptors, no antigen is known. Using immunoSEQ multiplex PCR, the repertoire was profiled, and TCRdb retains in-frame clones only, with some absent. The table lists approximately 90,000 clones, approximately 90% of them singletons. Sequences were derived from unstimulated CD8+ T cells sorted from spleen or lymph node cells, sampled before transplant. Receptor source: a human donor who was the organ donor for an intestinal transplant.

The J gene is TRBJ1-2, the V gene TRBV5-6, with unresolved D. CDR1 is SGHDT and CDR2 is YYEEEE in the germline V gene. The V gene lost 1 base and the J gene lost 8 bases, with 18 bases spanning the gap. This CDR3 spans 15 amino acids. The CDR3 protein is CASSLFPQRCGGYTF. As DNA, the CDR3 is TGTGCCAGCAGCTTGTTCCCTCAGAGGTGTGGCGGCTACACCTTC. Full variable domain (remainder filled in from reference TRBV5-6 and TRBJ1-2): DAGVTQSPTHLIKTRGQQVTLRCSPKSGHDTVSWYQQALGQGPQFIFQYYEEEERQRGNFPDRFSGHQFPNYSSELNVNALLLGDSALYLCASSLFPQRCGGYTFGSGTRLTVV.

This clone has a single count. The V call is TRBV5-1, the J call TRBJ1-2, with 8 positions matching TRBD1. This CDR3 region has 13 residues. Germline CDR1 and CDR2: SGHRS and YFSETQ. The J segment lost 11 bases and the V segment lost 0 bases, leaving 6 bases of the junction unmatched. This CDR3 reads CASSLETGGRYTF. CDR3 in DNA: TGCGCCAGCAGCTTGGAAACAGGGGGACGGTACACCTTC. The entire variable domain, with the rest obtained from reference TRBV5-1 and TRBJ1-2, is as follows: KAGVTQTPRYLIKTRGQQVTLSCSPISGHRSVSWYQQTPGQGLQFLFEYFSETQRNKGNFPGRFSGRQFSNSRSEMNVSTLELGDSALYLCASSLETGGRYTFGSGTRLTVV.

This sequence joins TRBV5-1 and TRBJ2-7; TRBD2 agrees at 9 bases. Germline CDR1 and CDR2: SGHRS and YFSETQ. This CDR3 spans 14 amino acids. J lost 12 bases, V lost 4 bases, and 14 bases had no gene match. The CDR3 sequence is CASSRNHKTSGWYF. In DNA form, the CDR3 reads TGCGCCAGCAGCCGTAACCACAAAACTAGCGGGTGGTACTTC. The variable domain in full, completed from reference TRBV5-1 and TRBJ2-7, reads KAGVTQTPRYLIKTRGQQVTLSCSPISGHRSVSWYQQTPGQGLQFLFEYFSETQRNKGNFPGRFSGRQFSNSRSEMNVSTLELGDSALYLCASSRNHKTSGWYFGPGTRLTVT.

This rearrangement joins TRBV5-1 to TRBJ2-1; D not resolved. V was shortened by 2 bases and J by 7 bases, with 4 bases between the two germline ends. The germline V gene has CDR1 SGHRS and CDR2 YFSETQ. The CDR3 runs to 11 residues. CDR3 sequence (DNA): TGCGCCAGCAGCTTTGGGAATGAGCAGTTCTTC. Protein product: CASSFGNEQFF. Complete variable domain (other parts from reference TRBV5-1 and TRBJ2-1): KAGVTQTPRYLIKTRGQQVTLSCSPISGHRSVSWYQQTPGQGLQFLFEYFSETQRNKGNFPGRFSGRQFSNSRSEMNVSTLELGDSALYLCASSFGNEQFFGPGTRLTVL.

V is TRBV5-6 and J is TRBJ2-7; TRBD1 matches at 9 bases. The CDR3 loop spans 15 amino acids. Germline loops: CDR1 SGHDT, CDR2 YYEEEE. With V trimmed by 4 bases and J by 4 bases, 9 bases remained unmatched. The CDR3 loop reads CASSAKGDRAYEQYF. DNA of the CDR3: TGTGCCAGCAGCGCAAAAGGGGACAGGGCGTACGAGCAGTACTTC.

This clone has more than one count but fewer than ten. The CDR3 protein is CASSLGQNTIYF. Written as DNA, the CDR3 is TGTGCCAGCAGCCTGGGACAAAACACCATATATTTT. This chain links TRBV7-9 with TRBJ1-3; D possibly corresponds to TRBD1 (6 bases). Trimming removed 5 bases from V and 6 bases from J, with 8 bases in between. Looked up from germline, CDR1 is SEHNR and CDR2 is FQNEAQ (reference sequence). The CDR3 runs 12 residues.

This CDR3 reads CASSPGGGGYEQYF. For the CDR3, the DNA is TGTGCCAGCAGCCCAGGGGGTGGGGGTTACGAGCAGTACTTC. V usage is TRBV6-8 and J usage is TRBJ2-7; TRBD1 matches 7 bases. Germline V lookup: CDR1 MNHGY, CDR2 SAAAGT. The CDR3 runs 14 residues. The junction had 9 bases not matched to a gene; V was cut back by 6 bases and J by 4 bases.

The chain uses TRBV7-9 and TRBJ1-5; possibly TRBD1 for D (5 bases). The germline V and J ends were trimmed by 4 bases and 3 bases, with 13 bases remaining between them. Per germline, CDR1 SEHNR and CDR2 FQNEAQ (reference sequence). CDR3 size: 15 residues. The CDR3 DNA sequence: TGTGCCAGCAGCTCATCGACAGCTACCAATCAGCCCCAGCATTTT. Its translation is CASSSSTATNQPQHF.

The rearrangement uses TRBV19 and TRBJ1-5; no definite D call. CDR1 is LNHDA and CDR2 is SQIVND in the germline V gene (reference sequence). This CDR3 is built from 13 residues. Trimming removed 7 bases at V and 2 bases at J, with 9 bases between. The CDR3 loop is CASTLGGNQPQHF. Here the CDR3 DNA reads TGTGCCAGTACCCTTGGAGGCAATCAGCCCCAGCATTTT.

Written as DNA, the CDR3 is TGTGCCAGCAGCCTAAATCTGTGGTCCTACGAGCAGTACTTC. Its protein product is CASSLNLWSYEQYF. The chain joins TRBV4-2 to TRBJ2-7; D ambiguous. The V and J ends lost 4 bases and 1 base respectively, with 11 bases between them. CDR3 length equals 14 residues. Germline CDR1 and CDR2: LGHNA and YNFKEQ.

The chain uses TRBV6-5 and TRBJ2-7, with a tentative D call TRBD2 (6 bases). The CDR3 is 15 amino acids. Looked up from germline, CDR1 is MNHEY and CDR2 is SVGAGI. V dropped 0 bases and J dropped 2 bases, with 11 bases sitting between them. DNA of the CDR3: TGTGCCAGCAGTTACTCCGGGACTCCTGCCTACGAGCAGTACTTC. Translating gives CASSYSGTPAYEQYF.

Notes on this clone: In the same sample, other DNA sequences code for this CDR3. V is TRBV5-4 and J is TRBJ2-7; the match to TRBD2 covers 10 bases. The CDR3 is made up of 15 amino acids. CDR1 is SGHNT, CDR2 YYREEE, per germline (reference sequence). Germline trimming cut 2 bases from V and 4 bases from J; bases unmatched to any gene: 6. In nucleotides, the CDR3 is TGTGCCAGCAGCTTCATGCCTAGCGGGAGTTACGAGCAGTACTTC. It yields the protein CASSFMPSGSYEQYF.

The genes are TRBV5-1 and TRBJ2-5; 7 bases match TRBD1. Matching the DNA end better, TRBJ2-7 makes the J call doubtful. Germline V lookup: CDR1 SGHRS, CDR2 YFSETQ. This CDR3 has 14 residues. CDR3 DNA: TGCGCCAGCAGCTACTCGACAGGGATCTACGAGCAGTACTTC. Encoded protein: CASSYSTGIYEQYF.

This sequence joins TRBV4-1 and TRBJ1-5, with D tentatively TRBD1 (5 bases). The CDR3 sequence is 13 residues long. V was shortened by 2 bases and J by 6 bases, with 8 bases between the two germline ends. CDR1 MGHRA and CDR2 YSYEKL come from the germline V gene. The CDR3 DNA is TGCGCCAGCAGCCAACTAGGGGCTCAGCCCCAGCATTTT. Translated: CASSQLGAQPQHF.

The chain couples TRBV29-1 to TRBJ2-7, with 9 bases that match TRBD1. The length of the CDR3 is 15 residues. Germline V lookup: CDR1 SQVTM, CDR2 ANQGSEA. V dropped 5 bases and J dropped 1; count of bases not matched to a gene: 9. As DNA, the CDR3 is TGCAGCGTTTGGGTACAGGGGGCAGGGTCCTACGAGCAGTACTTC. Translating gives CSVWVQGAGSYEQYF.

This chain links TRBV5-8 with TRBJ2-7, with D possibly being TRBD1 or TRBD2 (5 bases each). The CDR3 is 15 amino acids. Per germline, CDR1 SGHTS and CDR2 YDEGEE. V lost 4 bases to trimming and J lost 0 bases, with 14 bases between them. This CDR3 is CASSGRDGFSYEQYF. Written as DNA, the CDR3 is TGTGCCAGCAGCGGCCGGGACGGATTCTCCTACGAGCAGTACTTC.

The genes are TRBV5-1 and TRBJ1-1, with TRBD1 matching 11 bases. Germline CDR1 reads SGHRS; CDR2 reads YFSETQ. V shed 4 bases and J 5 bases; nucleotides not matched to a gene: 16. The CDR3 consists of 18 residues. The CDR3 nucleotides are TGCGCCAGCAGCCCCTTTGCCGGGACAGGGGGGCGAGGGACTGAAGCTTTCTTT. This translates into CASSPFAGTGGRGTEAFF.

This chain connects TRBV27 to TRBJ2-7; D is possibly TRBD2 (5 bases). There are 15 residues in the CDR3. The ends were cut back, 3 bases at V and 1 base at J, with 13 bases in the middle. The V gene's germline CDR1 is MNHEY and CDR2 SMNVEV (reference sequence). In DNA form, the CDR3 reads TGTGCCAGCAGTTTGGAGGCAGGAGATTCCTACGAGCAGTACTTC. Protein product: CASSLEAGDSYEQYF.

The chain is built from TRBV5-6 and TRBJ2-5; maybe TRBD1 (5 bases). The CDR3 has 18 residues. Trimming cost V 0 bases and J 2 bases, with 20 bases left between them. Germline values: CDR1 SGHDT, CDR2 YYEEEE. The CDR3 region has the DNA TGTGCCAGCAGCTTGGCCCCGCTGGCCAGGGTGTATCAAGAGACCCAGTACTTC. Residues: CASSLAPLARVYQETQYF.

The chain links TRBV10-2 to TRBJ2-2; D is unclear. Germline CDR1 WSHSY, CDR2 SAAADI. This CDR3 has 15 amino acids. V was cut by 6 bases and J by 0 bases, with 11 bases left in between. This chain's CDR3 is CASRPIGANTGELFF. The CDR3 coding sequence is TGCGCCAGCAGGCCAATTGGCGCGAACACCGGGGAGCTGTTTTTT.

This rearrangement joins TRBV4-1 to TRBJ2-5; TRBD2 matches 10 bases. The closer fit of TRBJ2-7 to the DNA end suggests the J call may be wrong. Germline assignment: CDR1 MGHRA and CDR2 YSYEKL. CDR3 length: 16 amino acids. Here the CDR3 DNA reads TGCGCCAGCAGCCAAGCTCTAGCGGGGGTCTCCTACGAGCAGTACTTC. Translation: CASSQALAGVSYEQYF.

This chain links TRBV19 with TRBJ2-3; perhaps TRBD2 as D (6 bases). The V gene's germline CDR1 is LNHDA and CDR2 SQIVND (reference sequence). Trimming shortened V by 5 bases and J by 5 bases, and 14 bases separated the two germline ends. This CDR3 has 14 amino acids. CDR3 sequence: CASSVLSGVDTQYF. CDR3 nucleotide sequence: TGTGCCAGTAGTGTACTTAGCGGCGTAGATACGCAGTATTTT.

The chain employs TRBV11-2 and TRBJ2-3; no clear D. Germline V gene sequence: CDR1 SGHAT, CDR2 FQNNGV. The V end lost 6 bases, the J end lost 1 base, and 14 bases lay between the germline ends. The CDR3 loop spans 15 amino acids. CDR3 nucleotide sequence: TGTGCCAGCAGTCACCTGGAGCATCGCACAGATACGCAGTATTTT. Translating it yields CASSHLEHRTDTQYF.

The chain joins TRBV19 to TRBJ2-7, with D hard to call. Trimming stripped 5 bases from V and 1 base from J, with 9 bases between. The CDR3 loop spans 13 amino acids. Germline-derived CDR1 and CDR2 are LNHDA and SQIVND (reference sequence). CDR3 region: CASSLFPSYEQYF. In DNA form, the CDR3 reads TGTGCCAGTAGTTTGTTCCCTTCCTACGAGCAGTACTTC.

The DNA for the CDR3 is TGTGCCAGTAGTAGCGGGGCCTATCAGCCCCAGCATTTT. Its protein is CASSSGAYQPQHF. V is TRBV19 and J is TRBJ1-5, with a possible D match to TRBD1 (5 bases). Trimming removed 4 bases at V and 5 bases at J, with 9 bases between. Germline CDR1 and CDR2: LNHDA and SQIVND (reference sequence). This CDR3 has 13 amino acids. The full variable domain, rest sourced from reference TRBV19 and TRBJ1-5, is DGGITQSPKYLFRKEGQNVTLSCEQNLNHDAMYWYRQDPGQGLRLIYYSQIVNDFQKGDIAEGYSVSREKKESFPLTVTSAQKNPTAFYLCASSSGAYQPQHFGDGTRLSIL.

The chain links TRBV5-6 to TRBJ2-7; D is perhaps TRBD1 (5 bases). Germline V lookup: CDR1 SGHDT, CDR2 YYEEEE. Trimming removed 1 base from V and 6 bases from J, with 14 bases in between. The CDR3 contains 14 residues. CDR3 in amino acids: CASSLSDSISEQYF. The CDR3 region has the DNA TGTGCCAGCAGCTTGTCCGACAGTATTAGCGAGCAGTACTTC.

The V gene is TRBV11-3, the J gene TRBJ2-5; 7 nucleotides align to TRBD2. The CDR3 is 17 amino acids. Germline trimming cut 2 bases from V and 4 bases from J; bases unmatched to any gene: 13. Per germline, CDR1 SGHNT and CDR2 YENEEA. CDR3 sequence reads: CASSLWGRGGESETQYF. CDR3 in DNA: TGTGCCAGCAGCTTATGGGGGAGGGGCGGGGAATCAGAGACCCAGTACTTC.

By frequency in the sample, this clone is medium-sized. In the same sample, other DNA sequences code for this CDR3. This chain links TRBV6-5 with TRBJ2-7; D is possibly TRBD2 (7 bases). The V gene lost 2 bases and the J gene lost 4 bases, with 12 bases spanning the gap. This CDR3 has 14 residues. Germline CDR1 and CDR2: MNHEY and SVGAGI. Here the CDR3 reads CASSYGGGGYEQYF. CDR3 DNA: TGTGCCAGCAGTTACGGAGGGGGAGGGTACGAGCAGTACTTC.

In DNA, the CDR3 is TGCGCCAGCAGCAGCGACAGGGGGCAATCAGATACGCAGTATTTT. This gives the protein CASSSDRGQSDTQYF. The rearrangement uses TRBV10-2 and TRBJ2-3; 10 bases align to TRBD1. Germline lookup yields CDR1 WSHSY and CDR2 SAAADI. This CDR3 region has 15 residues. The trim removed 6 bases at V and 4 bases at J, leaving 7 bases unmatched.